The source of this T cell receptor beta chain is a study of T cell responses to AZD1222 COVID-19 vaccine. Germline-derived CDR1 and CDR2 are MNHNS and SASEGT. The CDR3 is 14 residues long. Trimming removed 2 bases at V and 8 bases at J, with 10 bases between. TCRdb's table, derived via immunoSEQ multiplex PCR, lists solely in-frame clones and lacks some. The sample records about 140,000 clones, roughly nine tenths being singletons. The TCR sequence derives from an adult in good health. The chain links TRBV6-1 to TRBJ1-6; D is perhaps TRBD1 (5 bases). This specimen consisted of peripheral blood, obtained on day 0 of AZD1222 vaccination. The CDR3 region is CASSERVGDSPLHF. CDR3 DNA sequence: TGTGCCAGCAGTGAAAGGGTGGGGGATTCACCCCTCCACTTT.